This is a list of T cell receptor beta chains from one sample in a study of T-cell memory formation after mild COVID-19. TCRdb re-called the 5' RACE reads with MiXCR, one entry per CDR3 protein. The sample records hundreds of thousands of distinct CDR3 sequences, over 13% being singletons. Specimen: PBMCs or a T cell subset sorted from them (not recorded which). The receptors originated from a man aged 18 to 30 who had mild COVID-19 (a few samples of this study predate the infection). Cell type and time point are not known. Each CDR3 is given with its conserved first and last residue. Fields, in order: CDR3 protein, CDR3 DNA, J gene, D gene, V gene, CDR3 length, clone size. The D gene is left open where the match is weak. Rows may omit the clone size; those that give it use once, few, many or a size class.

cdr3_aa: CASSPQGRHYNEQFF
cdr3_nt: TGTGCCAGCTCACCACAGGGGAGGCACTACAATGAGCAGTTCTTC
j_call: TRBJ2-1
d_call: -
v_call: TRBV18
cdr3_length: 15
clone_size: -

cdr3_aa: CASSHLGGSGGLLSSYNEQFF
cdr3_nt: TGCGCCAGCAGCCATCTCGGGGGATCAGGGGGACTACTTTCCTCCTACAATGAGCAGTTCTTC
j_call: TRBJ2-1
d_call: -
v_call: TRBV4-1
cdr3_length: 21
clone_size: few

cdr3_aa: CSAGAGTARFIQYF
cdr3_nt: TGCAGTGCTGGAGCCGGGACAGCCCGCTTCATTCAGTACTTC
j_call: TRBJ2-4
d_call: TRBD1
v_call: TRBV20-1
cdr3_length: 14
clone_size: -

cdr3_aa: CASCLPGQGDSPLHF
cdr3_nt: TGTGCCAGCTGTTTACCGGGACAGGGTGATTCACCCCTCCACTTT
j_call: TRBJ1-6
d_call: TRBD1
v_call: TRBV2
cdr3_length: 15
clone_size: -

cdr3_aa: CSARAGPTENSYEQYF
cdr3_nt: TGCAGTGCTAGAGCCGGCCCGACAGAGAACTCCTACGAGCAGTACTTC
j_call: TRBJ2-7
d_call: -
v_call: TRBV20-1
cdr3_length: 16
clone_size: few

cdr3_aa: CASSSGSNTEAFF
cdr3_nt: TGTGCCAGCTCTTCCGGGTCCAACACTGAAGCTTTCTTT
j_call: TRBJ1-1
d_call: -
v_call: TRBV18
cdr3_length: 13
clone_size: many

cdr3_aa: CASSQQGSSYEQYF
cdr3_nt: TGCGCCAGCAGCCAACAGGGATCTTCCTACGAGCAGTACTTC
j_call: TRBJ2-7
d_call: -
v_call: TRBV5-1
cdr3_length: 14
clone_size: -

cdr3_aa: CASSLQGEGAEAFF
cdr3_nt: TGTGCCAGCAGCTTACAGGGGGAGGGAGCTGAAGCTTTCTTT
j_call: TRBJ1-1
d_call: TRBD1
v_call: TRBV7-3
cdr3_length: 14
clone_size: -

cdr3_aa: CASSPYGASGANVLTF
cdr3_nt: TGCGCCAGCAGCCCCTATGGGGCCTCTGGGGCCAACGTCCTGACTTTC
j_call: TRBJ2-6
d_call: -
v_call: TRBV5-1
cdr3_length: 16
clone_size: -

cdr3_aa: CASSQGGNTGELFF
cdr3_nt: TGTGCCAGCAGCCAAGGGGGGAACACCGGGGAGCTGTTTTTT
j_call: TRBJ2-2
d_call: -
v_call: TRBV3-1
cdr3_length: 14
clone_size: many

cdr3_aa: CSAARSSGNTIYF
cdr3_nt: TGCAGTGCCGCAAGGAGCTCTGGAAACACCATATATTTT
j_call: TRBJ1-3
d_call: -
v_call: TRBV20-1
cdr3_length: 13
clone_size: -

cdr3_aa: CASRGGLAGAGDTQYF
cdr3_nt: TGTGCCAGCAGGGGGGGACTAGCGGGAGCTGGAGATACGCAGTATTTT
j_call: TRBJ2-3
d_call: TRBD2
v_call: TRBV5-4
cdr3_length: 16
clone_size: -

cdr3_aa: CASSFRDGIQYF
cdr3_nt: TGTGCCAGCAGCTTCAGGGACGGCATTCAGTACTTC
j_call: TRBJ2-4
d_call: -
v_call: TRBV11-3
cdr3_length: 12
clone_size: many

cdr3_aa: CASTKGGHMRTGELFF
cdr3_nt: TGTGCCAGCACCAAAGGGGGACACATGAGGACCGGGGAGCTGTTTTTT
j_call: TRBJ2-2
d_call: -
v_call: TRBV6-2/TRBV6-3
cdr3_length: 16
clone_size: many

cdr3_aa: CASVPLGGIRTQYF
cdr3_nt: TGTGCCAGCGTCCCCTTGGGGGGGATCAGGACCCAGTACTTC
j_call: TRBJ2-5
d_call: TRBD2
v_call: TRBV2
cdr3_length: 14
clone_size: -

cdr3_aa: CASKPGQGNYGYTF
cdr3_nt: TGTGCCAGCAAACCGGGACAGGGGAACTATGGCTACACCTTC
j_call: TRBJ1-2
d_call: TRBD1
v_call: TRBV12-3/TRBV12-4
cdr3_length: 14
clone_size: few

cdr3_aa: CASSFWLAGDDEQFF
cdr3_nt: TGTGCCAGCAGTTTTTGGCTAGCGGGCGATGATGAGCAGTTCTTC
j_call: TRBJ2-1
d_call: TRBD2
v_call: TRBV12-3/TRBV12-4
cdr3_length: 15
clone_size: few

cdr3_aa: CASSLVSDYQPQHF
cdr3_nt: TGTGCCAGCAGCTTAGTCTCAGATTATCAGCCCCAGCATTTT
j_call: TRBJ1-5
d_call: -
v_call: TRBV7-2
cdr3_length: 14
clone_size: -

cdr3_aa: CASSQTGSDTQYF
cdr3_nt: TGCGCCAGCAGCCAAACAGGGTCAGATACGCAGTATTTT
j_call: TRBJ2-3
d_call: -
v_call: TRBV5-1
cdr3_length: 13
clone_size: -

cdr3_aa: CASSQYPSGGGALSSYNSPLHF
cdr3_nt: TGTGCCAGCAGCCAGTACCCGAGCGGAGGGGGCGCCCTGAGCTCCTATAATTCACCCCTCCACTTT
j_call: TRBJ1-6
d_call: TRBD1
v_call: TRBV5-5
cdr3_length: 22
clone_size: -

cdr3_aa: CASSYSMPGQGRKGYTF
cdr3_nt: TGTGCCAGCAGTTACTCGATGCCAGGGCAGGGTCGAAAGGGCTACACCTTC
j_call: TRBJ1-2
d_call: -
v_call: TRBV6-6
cdr3_length: 17
clone_size: few

cdr3_aa: CASSFGLAASSYEQYF
cdr3_nt: TGTGCCAGCAGTTTCGGACTAGCAGCCAGCTCCTACGAGCAGTACTTC
j_call: TRBJ2-7
d_call: TRBD2
v_call: TRBV4-2
cdr3_length: 16
clone_size: -

cdr3_aa: CASSLVGTGGYWDEQFF
cdr3_nt: TGTGCCAGCAGCTTAGTTGGGACAGGGGGCTATTGGGATGAGCAGTTCTTC
j_call: TRBJ2-1
d_call: TRBD1
v_call: TRBV7-9
cdr3_length: 17
clone_size: -

cdr3_aa: CASSLTGVRTEAFF
cdr3_nt: TGTGCCAGCAGCCTTACAGGGGTTCGCACTGAAGCTTTCTTT
j_call: TRBJ1-1
d_call: TRBD1
v_call: TRBV9
cdr3_length: 14
clone_size: many

cdr3_aa: CASSQESNPGYEQYF
cdr3_nt: TGCGCCAGCAGCCAAGAGAGCAATCCCGGCTACGAGCAGTACTTC
j_call: TRBJ2-7
d_call: -
v_call: TRBV4-3
cdr3_length: 15
clone_size: few

cdr3_aa: CASSSDRGPDTQYF
cdr3_nt: TGTGCCAGCAGCTCCGACAGGGGCCCAGATACGCAGTATTTT
j_call: TRBJ2-3
d_call: TRBD1
v_call: TRBV7-6
cdr3_length: 14
clone_size: -

cdr3_aa: CASSTGPRASPLHF
cdr3_nt: TGTGCCAGCAGCACCGGGCCGCGTGCTTCACCCCTCCACTTT
j_call: TRBJ1-6
d_call: -
v_call: TRBV7-9
cdr3_length: 14
clone_size: few

cdr3_aa: CASSWTPSGTEAFF
cdr3_nt: TGTGCCAGCAGTTGGACTCCCTCGGGAACTGAAGCTTTCTTT
j_call: TRBJ1-1
d_call: -
v_call: TRBV12-3/TRBV12-4
cdr3_length: 14
clone_size: -

cdr3_aa: CASSADPSAYTF
cdr3_nt: TGTGCCAGCAGCGCTGACCCATCAGCCTACACCTTC
j_call: TRBJ1-2
d_call: -
v_call: TRBV7-2
cdr3_length: 12
clone_size: few

cdr3_aa: CSAPPQGTEAFF
cdr3_nt: TGCAGTGCACCTCCCCAGGGGACTGAAGCTTTCTTT
j_call: TRBJ1-1
d_call: -
v_call: TRBV20-1
cdr3_length: 12
clone_size: few

cdr3_aa: CASSPWGNQPQHF
cdr3_nt: TGTGCCAGCAGCCCGTGGGGGAATCAGCCCCAGCATTTT
j_call: TRBJ1-5
d_call: -
v_call: TRBV7-2
cdr3_length: 13
clone_size: few

cdr3_aa: CANRLLIDREETQYF
cdr3_nt: TGTGCCAACCGACTTCTCATAGACAGGGAAGAGACCCAGTACTTC
j_call: TRBJ2-5
d_call: TRBD1
v_call: TRBV7-8
cdr3_length: 15
clone_size: -

cdr3_aa: CASSAQYEQYF
cdr3_nt: TGCGCCAGCAGCGCACAGTACGAGCAGTACTTC
j_call: TRBJ2-7
d_call: -
v_call: TRBV5-1
cdr3_length: 11
clone_size: -

cdr3_aa: CAGVPERSYNEQFF
cdr3_nt: TGCGCCGGAGTCCCTGAGCGCTCCTACAATGAGCAGTTCTTC
j_call: TRBJ2-1
d_call: -
v_call: TRBV4-3
cdr3_length: 14
clone_size: -

cdr3_aa: CASSLVGLVTDTQYF
cdr3_nt: TGCGCCAGCAGCTTGGTGGGACTAGTCACAGATACGCAGTATTTT
j_call: TRBJ2-3
d_call: TRBD2
v_call: TRBV5-1
cdr3_length: 15
clone_size: -